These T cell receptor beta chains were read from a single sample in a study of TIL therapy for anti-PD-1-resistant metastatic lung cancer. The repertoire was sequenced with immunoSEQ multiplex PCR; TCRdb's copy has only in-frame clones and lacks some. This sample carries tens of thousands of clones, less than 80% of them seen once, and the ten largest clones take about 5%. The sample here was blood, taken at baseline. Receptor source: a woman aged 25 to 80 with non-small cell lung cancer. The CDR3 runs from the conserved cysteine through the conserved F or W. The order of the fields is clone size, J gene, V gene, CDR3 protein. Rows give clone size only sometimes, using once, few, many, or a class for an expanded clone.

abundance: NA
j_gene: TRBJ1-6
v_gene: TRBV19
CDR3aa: CASSIATGWNSPLHF

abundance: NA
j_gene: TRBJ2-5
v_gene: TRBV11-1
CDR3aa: CASSLADGEAGGETQYF

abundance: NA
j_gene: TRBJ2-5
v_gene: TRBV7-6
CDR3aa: CASSLAQQETQYF

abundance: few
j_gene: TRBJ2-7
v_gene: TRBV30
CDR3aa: CAGSQGDTYEQYF

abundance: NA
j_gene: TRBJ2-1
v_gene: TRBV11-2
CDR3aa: CASSRDVYNNEQFF

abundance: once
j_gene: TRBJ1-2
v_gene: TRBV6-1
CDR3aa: CASTGRDGYTF

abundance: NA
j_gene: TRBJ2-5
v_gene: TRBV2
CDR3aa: CANQTSGGFAAQYF

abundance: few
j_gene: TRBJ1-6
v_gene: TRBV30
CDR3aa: CAWSDSGFVLHF

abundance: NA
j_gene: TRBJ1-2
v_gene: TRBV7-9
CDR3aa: CASSLMGYNYGYTF

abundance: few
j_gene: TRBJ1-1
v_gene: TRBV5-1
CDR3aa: CASSLGTEAFF

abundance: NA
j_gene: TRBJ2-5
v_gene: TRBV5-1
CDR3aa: CASSLWGQYQETQYF

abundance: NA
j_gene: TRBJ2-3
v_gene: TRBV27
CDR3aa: CASSLERGPGTDTQYF

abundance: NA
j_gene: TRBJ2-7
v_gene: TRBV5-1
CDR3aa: CASSLGTGGEQYF

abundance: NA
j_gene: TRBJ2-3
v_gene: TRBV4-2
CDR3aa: CASSKTTSGGLGTQYF

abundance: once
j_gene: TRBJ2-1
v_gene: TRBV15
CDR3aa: CATSSSRWLGEQFF

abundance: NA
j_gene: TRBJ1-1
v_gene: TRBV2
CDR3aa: CASSGQGNTEAFF